The rows below give T cell receptor beta chains drawn from one sample of a study of T cells in localized non-small cell lung cancer. Profiled with immunoSEQ multiplex PCR; TCRdb holds only in-frame clones, not every one. This sample has a few thousand clones, with approximately 30% found just once. Sequencing used lung tumor tissue, obtained before any cancer treatment. These receptors were taken from a woman aged 35-70 years with stage I lung adenocarcinoma. Each CDR3 is given with its conserved first and last residue. A D gene is named only where the DNA matches it firmly.

TRBJ1-5,TRBV9,-,CASAPWPDQPQHF
TRBJ2-5,TRBV28,TRBD2,CASSLAGGTEETQYF
TRBJ1-1,TRBV12-5,-,CASNLVGRAFF
TRBJ2-1,TRBV11-3,TRBD2,CASSPTGGPYNEQFF
TRBJ1-1,TRBV11-3,-,CASSMPPSAGTEAFF
TRBJ1-3,TRBV4-1,TRBD1,CASSQGGGTGQGSGNTIYF
TRBJ2-7,TRBV6-8,-,CASRTDSQHEQYF
TRBJ2-3,TRBV19,-,CASSMNGGTDTQYF
TRBJ2-2,TRBV28,-,CASSLFQGSNTGELFF
TRBJ2-2,TRBV11-3,-,CASSLEGVGDTGELFF
TRBJ2-7,TRBV30,TRBD1,CAWSLGQTYEQYF
TRBJ1-1,TRBV28,TRBD1,CASSSPTGNMNTEAFF
TRBJ2-2,TRBV19,TRBD1,CASSKGASGGELFF
TRBJ2-3,TRBV28,-,CASGPMGGASTDTQYF
TRBJ2-1,TRBV19,TRBD2,CASSGTSGDNEQFF
TRBJ1-2,TRBV19,-,CASSIAGAYGYTF
TRBJ2-3,TRBV28,TRBD2,CASSGTSGRGGTDTQYF
TRBJ1-1,TRBV19,TRBD1,CASSHYRGSRMNTEAFF
TRBJ2-3,TRBV19,TRBD1,CAGTGGTDTQYF
TRBJ2-1,TRBV30,-,CAWSVLTNEQFF
TRBJ2-1,TRBV5-1,-,CASSLGTLYNEQFF
TRBJ1-3,TRBV9,TRBD1,CASSEQGSGNTIYF
TRBJ2-4,TRBV19,-,CASSWLDKTIQYF
TRBJ2-1,TRBV15,TRBD1,CATSRRTGGPNEQFF
TRBJ1-1,TRBV18,-,CASSVSSMNTEAFF
TRBJ1-4,TRBV6-8,-,CASQSSGKKLFF
TRBJ2-3,TRBV19,-,CASSIGFGADTQYF
TRBJ1-1,TRBV7-2,-,CASSLVPWREAFF
TRBJ2-3,TRBV9,-,CASSVLHGADTQYF
TRBJ1-1,TRBV5-1,TRBD1,CASSPGTVSVEAFF
TRBJ2-7,TRBV28,-,CASTAGTLGYEQYF
TRBJ2-1,TRBV19,-,CASSPSGMREQFF
TRBJ1-1,TRBV18,-,CASSRTTGRDTEAFF
TRBJ2-5,TRBV11-3,-,CASTRTNRIQETQYF
TRBJ2-2,TRBV6-8,-,CASRPSPYMNTGELFF
TRBJ1-4,TRBV10-3,-,CAISDNEAGKEKLFF
TRBJ2-2,TRBV10-3,TRBD1,CAISESAGQGHTGELFF
TRBJ2-7,TRBV28,-,CASSLGGARREQYF
TRBJ1-4,TRBV6-8,TRBD1,CASSNAYRGRANEKLFF
TRBJ2-3,TRBV18,-,CASSLLVLDTQYF
TRBJ1-4,TRBV6-8,TRBD1,CASSIQTGTVEKLFF
TRBJ2-3,TRBV6-8,-,CASSEQGGSTTDTQYF
TRBJ2-3,TRBV11-3,-,CASSQRGDGWGTDTQYF
TRBJ2-6,TRBV28,-,CASSFWGAKEGTSGANVLTF
TRBJ1-2,TRBV19,TRBD1,CASSLDRGLGGYTF
TRBJ2-5,TRBV9,-,CASAATEETQYF
TRBJ1-5,TRBV19,-,CASSLNEGRTSSNQPQHF
TRBJ1-1,TRBV6-8,-,CASSYGARTNTEAFF
TRBJ2-1,TRBV11-3,TRBD1,CASSTGTGGLHEQFF
TRBJ1-3,TRBV11-3,-,CASSLDGGARSGNTIYF
TRBJ2-1,TRBV11-3,-,CASSSRALGSYNEQFF
TRBJ2-3,TRBV5-1,-,CASSLSGLYPDTQYF
TRBJ1-3,TRBV6-8,-,CASSDRWGGLSGNTIYF
TRBJ2-2,TRBV6-8,-,CASSYSQGRVNTGELFF
TRBJ2-7,TRBV11-3,TRBD1,CASSSGQGASSYEQYF
TRBJ1-3,TRBV12-2,-,CASRLDRTRNTIYF
TRBJ2-2,TRBV11-3,TRBD2,CASSLGGRWSGELFF
TRBJ2-5,TRBV5-1,-,CASSLEVGARKTQYF
TRBJ2-6,TRBV6-8,-,CASSPQGTGANVLTF